This T cell receptor (beta chain) came from a study of T-cell memory formation after mild COVID-19. V lost 1 base and J lost 1, with 10 bases in between. The CDR3 totals 15 residues. CDR1 and CDR2 (germline): LGHDT, YNNKEL (reference sequence). General study points: Clones contracting over day 15 to 85 were CD4/CD8 balanced, with later expanders leaning CD4+.

TCRdb itself ran the 5' RACE reads through MiXCR, one entry per CDR3 protein. The sample lists 500,000 to 600,000 distinct CDR3 sequences, approximately 18% occurring once. In this sample, this clonotype turned up a few times. Its antigen is still unknown. The source is an adult woman who had mild COVID-19 (a few samples of this study predate the infection). Cell type and time point are not known. This sequence joins TRBV3-1 and TRBJ1-1, with a tentative D call TRBD1 (5 bases). The sample comprised PBMCs or a T cell subset sorted from them (not recorded which). The CDR3 spells CASSQVSRANTEAFF. DNA for the CDR3: TGTGCCAGCAGCCAAGTATCCAGGGCGAACACTGAAGCTTTCTTT. The whole variable domain, remainder taken from reference TRBV3-1 and TRBJ1-1, is DTAVSQTPKYLVTQMGNDKSIKCEQNLGHDTMYWYKQDSKKFLKIMFSYNNKELIINETVPNRFSPKSPDKAHLNLHINSLELGDSAVYFCASSQVSRANTEAFFGQGTRLTVV.